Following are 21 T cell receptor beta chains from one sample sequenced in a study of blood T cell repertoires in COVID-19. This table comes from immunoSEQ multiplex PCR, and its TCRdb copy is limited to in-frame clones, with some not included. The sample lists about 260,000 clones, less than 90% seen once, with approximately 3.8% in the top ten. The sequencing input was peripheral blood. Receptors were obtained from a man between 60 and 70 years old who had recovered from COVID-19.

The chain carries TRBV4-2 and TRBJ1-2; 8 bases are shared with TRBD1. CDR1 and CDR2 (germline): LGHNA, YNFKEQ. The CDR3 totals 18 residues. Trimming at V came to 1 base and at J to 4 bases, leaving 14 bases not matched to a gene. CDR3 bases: TGTGCCAGCAGCCAAGCCGGGCCTAGACAGGGGCAAAGCTATGGCTACACCTTC. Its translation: CASSQAGPRQGQSYGYTF.

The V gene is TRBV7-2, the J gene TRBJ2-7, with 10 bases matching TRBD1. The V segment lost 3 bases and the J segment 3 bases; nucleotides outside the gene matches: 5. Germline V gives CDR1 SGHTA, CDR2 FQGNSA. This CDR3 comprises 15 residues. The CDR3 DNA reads TGTGCCAGCAGCTTGGACAGGGGGGTCCTCTACGAGCAGTACTTC. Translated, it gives CASSLDRGVLYEQYF.

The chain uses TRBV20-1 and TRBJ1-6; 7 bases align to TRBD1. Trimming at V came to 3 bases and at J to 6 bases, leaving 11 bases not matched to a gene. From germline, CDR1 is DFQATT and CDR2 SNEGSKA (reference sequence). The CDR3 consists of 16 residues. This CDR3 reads CSASGLGTELNSPLHF. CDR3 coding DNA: TGCAGTGCTAGTGGACTCGGGACAGAGCTTAATTCACCCCTCCACTTT.

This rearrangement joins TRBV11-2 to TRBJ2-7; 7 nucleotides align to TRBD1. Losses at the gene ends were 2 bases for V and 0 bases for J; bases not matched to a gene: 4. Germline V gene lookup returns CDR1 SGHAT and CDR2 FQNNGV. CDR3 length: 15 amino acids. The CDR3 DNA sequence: TGTGCCAGCAGCTTATACAGGGACAGCTCCTACGAGCAGTACTTC. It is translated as CASSLYRDSSYEQYF. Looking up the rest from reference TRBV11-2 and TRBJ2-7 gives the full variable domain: EAGVAQSPRYKIIEKRQSVAFWCNPISGHATLYWYQQILGQGPKLLIQFQNNGVVDDSQLPKDRFSAERLKGVDSTLKIQPAKLEDSAVYLCASSLYRDSSYEQYFGPGTRLTVT.

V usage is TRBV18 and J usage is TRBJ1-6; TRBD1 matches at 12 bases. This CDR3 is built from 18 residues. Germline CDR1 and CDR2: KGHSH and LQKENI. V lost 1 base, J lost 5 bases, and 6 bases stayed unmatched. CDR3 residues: CASSPLEGTGGNNSPLHF. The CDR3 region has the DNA TGTGCCAGCTCACCACTCGAGGGGACAGGGGGCAATAATTCACCCCTCCACTTT.

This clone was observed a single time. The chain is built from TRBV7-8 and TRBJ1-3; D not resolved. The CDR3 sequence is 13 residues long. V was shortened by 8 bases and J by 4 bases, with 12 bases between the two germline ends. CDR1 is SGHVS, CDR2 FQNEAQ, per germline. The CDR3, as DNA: TGTGCCAGCTCCCCCCAGGCGGGAAACACCATATATTTT. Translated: CASSPQAGNTIYF.

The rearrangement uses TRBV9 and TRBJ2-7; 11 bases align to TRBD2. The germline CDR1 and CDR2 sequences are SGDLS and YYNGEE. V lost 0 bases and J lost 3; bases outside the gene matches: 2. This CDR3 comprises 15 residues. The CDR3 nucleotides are TGTGCCAGCAGCGTAGGTAGCGGGGGGGTCTACGAGCAGTACTTC. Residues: CASSVGSGGVYEQYF.

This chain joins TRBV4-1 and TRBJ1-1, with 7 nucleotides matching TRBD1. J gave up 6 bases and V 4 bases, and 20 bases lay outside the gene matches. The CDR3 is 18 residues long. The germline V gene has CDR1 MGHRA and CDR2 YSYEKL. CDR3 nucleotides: TGCGCCAGCAGCCCAAGACAGGGTCAAGCGGGCCGGAGATCTGAAGCTTTCTTT. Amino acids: CASSPRQGQAGRRSEAFF.

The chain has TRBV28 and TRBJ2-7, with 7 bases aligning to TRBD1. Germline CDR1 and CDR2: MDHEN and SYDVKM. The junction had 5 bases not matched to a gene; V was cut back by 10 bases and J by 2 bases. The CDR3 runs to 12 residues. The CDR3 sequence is CAIRGTAYEQYF. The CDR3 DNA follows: TGTGCCATACGAGGGACAGCCTACGAGCAGTACTTC.

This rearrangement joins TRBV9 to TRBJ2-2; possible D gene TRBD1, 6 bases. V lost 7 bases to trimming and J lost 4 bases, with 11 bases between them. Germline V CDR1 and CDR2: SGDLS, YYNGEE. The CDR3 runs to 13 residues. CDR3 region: CASRTQGTGELFF. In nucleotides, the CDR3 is TGTGCCAGCCGTACACAGGGCACCGGGGAGCTGTTTTTT.

CDR3 protein: CASSVNSFGVTNEKLFF. The CDR3 nucleotides read TGTGCCAGCTCAGTGAATTCCTTCGGAGTAACTAATGAAAAACTGTTTTTT. The chain is built from TRBV25-1 and TRBJ1-4; D remains ambiguous. CDR3 length: 17 residues. V gave up 8 bases and J gave up 1 base, with 20 bases separating them. The germline V gene encodes CDR1 MGHDK and CDR2 SYGVNS.

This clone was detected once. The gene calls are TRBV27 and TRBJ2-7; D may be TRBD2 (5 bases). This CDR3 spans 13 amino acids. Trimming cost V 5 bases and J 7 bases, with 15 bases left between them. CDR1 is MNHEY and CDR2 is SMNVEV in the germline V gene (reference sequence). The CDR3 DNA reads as TGTGCCAGCAGTAGGACCTCCCCGGGGGAGCAGTACTTC. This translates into CASSRTSPGEQYF.

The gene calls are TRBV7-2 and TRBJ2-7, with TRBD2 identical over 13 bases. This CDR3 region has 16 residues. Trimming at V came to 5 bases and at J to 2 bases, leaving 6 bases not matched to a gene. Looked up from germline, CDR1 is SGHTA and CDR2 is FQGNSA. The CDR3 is CASSPGLAGQTYEQYF. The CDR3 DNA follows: TGTGCCAGCAGCCCGGGACTAGCGGGGCAAACCTACGAGCAGTACTTC.

The CDR3 reads CASSWDRGRYEQYF. CDR3 nucleotides: TGTGCCAGCAGCTGGGACAGGGGGCGTTACGAGCAGTACTTC. V is TRBV5-6 and J is TRBJ2-7, with 12 nucleotides matching TRBD1. V gave up 3 bases and J gave up 4 bases; unmatched junction bases: 2. CDR1 and CDR2 from the germline V gene are SGHDT and YYEEEE. The CDR3 length is 14 residues.

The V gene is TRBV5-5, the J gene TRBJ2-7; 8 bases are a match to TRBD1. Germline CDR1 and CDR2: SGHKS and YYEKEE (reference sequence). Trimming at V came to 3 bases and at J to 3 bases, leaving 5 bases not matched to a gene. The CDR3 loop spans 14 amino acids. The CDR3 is CASSSGGTLYEQYF. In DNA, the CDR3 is TGTGCCAGCAGCTCAGGGGGCACTCTCTACGAGCAGTACTTC. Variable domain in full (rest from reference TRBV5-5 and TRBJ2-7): DAGVTQSPTHLIKTRGQQVTLRCSPISGHKSVSWYQQVLGQGPQFIFQYYEKEERGRGNFPDRFSARQFPNYSSELNVNALLLGDSALYLCASSSGGTLYEQYFGPGTRLTVT.

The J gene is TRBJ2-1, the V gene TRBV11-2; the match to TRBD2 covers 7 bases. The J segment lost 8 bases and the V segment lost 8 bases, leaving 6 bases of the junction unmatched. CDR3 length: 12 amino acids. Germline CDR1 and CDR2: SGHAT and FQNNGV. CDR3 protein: CASAPGRDEQFF. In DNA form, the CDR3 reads TGTGCCAGCGCACCAGGGAGGGATGAGCAGTTCTTC.

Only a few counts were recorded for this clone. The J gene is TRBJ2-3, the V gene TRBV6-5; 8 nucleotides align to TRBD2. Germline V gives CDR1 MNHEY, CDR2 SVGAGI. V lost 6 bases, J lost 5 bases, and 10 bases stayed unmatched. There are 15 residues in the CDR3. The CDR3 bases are TGTGCCAGCAGCCCGGGACTAGTAAAGGGAGATACGCAGTATTTT. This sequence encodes CASSPGLVKGDTQYF.

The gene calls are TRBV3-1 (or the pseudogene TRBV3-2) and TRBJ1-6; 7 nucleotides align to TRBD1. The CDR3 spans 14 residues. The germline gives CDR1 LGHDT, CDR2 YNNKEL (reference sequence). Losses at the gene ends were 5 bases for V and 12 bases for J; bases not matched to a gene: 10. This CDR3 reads CASSFMTGSRPLHF. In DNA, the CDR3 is TGTGCCAGCAGCTTCATGACAGGGTCGCGACCCCTCCACTTT.

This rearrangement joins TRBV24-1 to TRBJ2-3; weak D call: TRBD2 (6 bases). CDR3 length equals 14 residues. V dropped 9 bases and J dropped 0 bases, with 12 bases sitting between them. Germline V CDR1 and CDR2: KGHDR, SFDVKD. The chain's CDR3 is CATQASGSTDTQYF. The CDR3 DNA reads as TGTGCCACCCAGGCAAGCGGGAGCACAGATACGCAGTATTTT.

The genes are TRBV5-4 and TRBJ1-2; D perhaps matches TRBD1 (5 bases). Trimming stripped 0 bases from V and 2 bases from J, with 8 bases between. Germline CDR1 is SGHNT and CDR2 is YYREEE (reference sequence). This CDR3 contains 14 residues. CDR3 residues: CASSLEGQNYGYTF. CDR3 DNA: TGTGCCAGCAGCTTGGAGGGGCAAAACTATGGCTACACCTTC.

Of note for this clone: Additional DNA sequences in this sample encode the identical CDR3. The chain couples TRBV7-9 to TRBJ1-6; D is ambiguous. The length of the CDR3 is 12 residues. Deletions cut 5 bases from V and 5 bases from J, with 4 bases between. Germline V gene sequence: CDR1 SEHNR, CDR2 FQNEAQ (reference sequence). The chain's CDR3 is CASSPNNSPLHF. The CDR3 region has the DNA TGTGCCAGCAGCCCAAATAATTCACCCCTCCACTTT.